This T cell receptor (beta chain) was profiled in a study of blood T cells in healthy people across ages (dated by TCRdb to between 2015 and 2017). Background on the whole study: In model experiments, roughly one uniquely barcoded TCR beta cDNA molecule per two T cells was captured by template switching. Using deep sequencing normalized with unique cDNA molecular identifiers, the study measured how TCR beta repertoire diversity changes with age. The donors were divided into four age groups: young (average around 16 years), middle-aged (over 35), aged (around 59) and long-lived (about 84). The study analyzed two additional independent replicas of 1 million unique cDNA reads from the same blood draw for two donors, one aged 18 to 29 and one aged 80 or older.

The roughly 39 donors, aged roughly 6 to 95 years, were systemically healthy Caucasian individuals from Russia. About 10 milliliters of peripheral blood were collected from each donor into EDTA-treated Vacutainer tubes. Ficoll-Paque density-gradient centrifugation was used to isolate PBMCs, with at least 7 million per sample. Trizol reagent was used to extract total RNA from the PBMCs, yielding at least 6 micrograms per sample. Naive CD45RAhigh/CD27high T cell percentages were measured by flow cytometry on a PBMC aliquot from every donor. Sequences MNHEY (CDR1) and SVGAGI (CDR2) are obtained from the germline V gene. From the cysteine up to the phenylalanine, the CDR3 has a length of 19 residues. Kept here is only the CDR3 DNA, which spans 57 bases and is read in frame from base 1. Deletion took 2 bases off V and 0 bases off J, with a span of 17 bases between the germline ends. Many counts were recorded for this clonotype. Its target antigen remains unknown. Per-base qualities were not stored, and no clone one base away is much larger.

The library was obtained by 5' RACE. Instrument on record: Illumina HiSeq 2500. A second PCR of about 6 to 12 cycles was performed with a sample-barcoded 5' primer and a J-beta primer mix. A template-switch 5' adaptor carrying 12 random nucleotides introduced a unique molecular identifier onto each TCR beta cDNA molecule. At least 2.5 million CDR3-containing paired-end reads were obtained from each sample. First-strand cDNA was synthesized from all RNA with the Mint cDNA synthesis kit, primed by a TRBC-specific oligonucleotide. After uracil-DNA glycosylase treatment, a first 18-cycle PCR used universal primers M1SS and BC2_uni_R on all cDNA. Per the original workflow: Normalization of each sample was performed by random selection of 1 million high-quality reads, each carrying a distinct molecular identifier. Instead of being binned into consensus sequences, reads that shared molecular identifiers were thrown out. CDR3 identification, clonotype clustering and error correction used MiTCR with a Q25 quality threshold and the strictest error-elimination algorithm. A nonparametric unseen species model with Euler transformation was used to estimate a lower bound on total TCR beta diversity. Using fastp trimming at Q25 and MiXCR clonotype assembly, TCRdb reanalyzed the public sequencing data and kept in-frame beta chains. Every CDR3 protein is listed once, alongside the most common genes and DNA of its rows. These V and J calls derive from TCRdb rather than the authors' analysis. The sample records more than 650,000 distinct CDR3 sequences, under 30% of which are singletons. The ten largest make up about 2.9% of the sample.

What the work shows at the level of the full study, not this receptor alone: Estimates of total diversity based on one million sequenced T cells were regarded as lower bounds and as underestimates. Observed TCR beta diversity correlated strongly with the percentage of naive T cells measured by flow cytometry. As age increased, observed TCR beta diversity per million T cells dropped in a roughly linear way, and a significant reduction was already evident by age 40. The CMV infection status of donors was not known, potentially confounding age-related changes in expanded clonotypes. Compared with the aged group, the long-lived group had more naive CD4+ T cells, fewer expanded clones and increased TCR diversity, suggesting age selection. Bulk unsorted PBMC profiling prevented conclusive comparison of naive and antigen-experienced compartments.

These data were also reused for a study on T cells of mothers and their children. The second source states: Donors were nine systemically healthy Caucasian individuals: three mothers and their six children. cDNA synthesis used all of the extracted RNA, with roughly 1.5 ug of RNA in each 15 ul reaction. Sample barcodes and 2-4 random nucleotides were added via the M1S primer in the second PCR. Each mother yielded over 8 million TCR beta CDR3 reads and each child 2.5 million to 3.5 million reads. Thymic selection similarly shapes TCR recombination output in related and unrelated pairs, with minor effect from inherited differences. Normalized repertoire overlap was always slightly but never significantly higher in related than unrelated mother-child pairs. No persistent microchimeric T cell clones were detected, at a sensitivity of around 97 clones per million clonotypes. In the study, deep NGS was used to compare the TCR beta repertoires of mothers and children, and features distinguishing related mother-child pairs from unrelated individuals were sought. On average, the children were about 12 +/- 4 years old, while the mothers were approximately 41 +/- 4 years old. Libraries were sequenced on Illumina HiSeq 2000 with 100+100 nt paired-end reads after adapter ligation with NEBNext reagents. To avoid cross-contamination, the mother libraries and the child libraries were prepared a month apart and sequenced in separate runs. Between about 500,000 and 2,100,000 distinct TCR beta clonotypes were identified per donor. Naive TCR beta clonotypes were estimated from low-frequency clonotypes matched to each donor's FACS-determined naive share, without sorting.

This TCR was recovered from a boy aged 5 to 17 in good health. The sequenced material came from blood. The chain was built from TRBV6-5 and TRBJ2-6; a tentative D call is TRBD1 (6 bases match). The DNA sequence is as follows: TGTGCCAGCAGTTACGACAGGCAGGGCGCCTACTCTGGGGCCAACGTCCTGACTTTC. It codes for CASSYDRQGAYSGANVLTF.